These 29 T cell receptor beta chains came from one sample sequenced in a study of neurological immune-mediated disorders. TCRdb fed the 5' RACE reads into MiXCR, producing one record per CDR3 protein. In the table there are 50,000 or so distinct CDR3 sequences, approximately 10% of which are singletons. Input material: PBMCs. The origin of the receptors is a middle-aged woman with HTLV-1-associated myelopathy (HAM/TSP).

The table lists this clonotype with many counts. The chain combines TRBV3-1 with TRBJ1-5; D is undetermined. In germline, CDR1 is LGHDT, CDR2 YNNKEL (reference sequence). The CDR3 extends over 15 amino acids. V lost 3 bases, J lost 4 bases, and 13 bases lay in between. CDR3 in amino acids: CASSHTSLRNQPQHF. The DNA for the CDR3 is TGTGCCAGCAGCCATACGTCTCTTAGGAATCAGCCCCAGCATTTT. Full variable domain (remainder filled in from reference TRBV3-1 and TRBJ1-5): DTAVSQTPKYLVTQMGNDKSIKCEQNLGHDTMYWYKQDSKKFLKIMFSYNNKELIINETVPNRFSPKSPDKAHLNLHINSLELGDSAVYFCASSHTSLRNQPQHFGDGTRLSIL.

Ten or more counts support this clonotype. The V and J genes are TRBV12-3 or TRBV12-4 and TRBJ2-1; D could derive from TRBD1 or TRBD2 (5 bases each). The CDR3 extends over 15 amino acids. The V gene lost 6 bases and the J gene lost 0 bases, with 12 bases spanning the gap. Here the CDR3 DNA reads TGTGCCAGCAGCCGAGGGGAAGGCTCCTACAATGAGCAGTTCTTC. It translates to CASSRGEGSYNEQFF.

This clonotype was recorded many times. This sequence joins TRBV7-2 and TRBJ2-3; TRBD2 matches at 9 bases. The length of the CDR3 is 15 residues. The J segment lost 11 bases and the V segment lost 5 bases, leaving 14 bases of the junction unmatched. Germline lookup yields CDR1 SGHTA and CDR2 FQGNSA. CDR3 sequence: CASSPSGGKGFGQYF. The CDR3 region has the DNA TGTGCCAGCAGCCCCAGCGGGGGGAAAGGGTTTGGGCAGTATTTT.

This clonotype was counted many times. The genes are TRBV29-1 and TRBJ2-1, with D perhaps TRBD1 or TRBD2 (5 bases each). The CDR3 consists of 20 residues. In germline, CDR1 is SQVTM, CDR2 ANQGSEA. V was clipped by 7 bases and J by 0 bases, with 31 bases between them. CDR3 sequence: CSGSARAGQTTGTSYNEQFF. Written as DNA, the CDR3 is TGCAGCGGCTCGGCAAGGGCAGGGCAAACAACCGGGACCTCCTACAATGAGCAGTTCTTC.

The sample holds many counts of this clonotype. This sequence joins TRBV9 and TRBJ1-2; 8 nucleotides line up with TRBD1. The CDR3 is made up of 20 amino acids. V was pared by 0 bases and J by 4 bases, with 20 bases of the junction left unmatched. CDR1 and CDR2 (germline): SGDLS, YYNGEE. The CDR3 loop is CASSVAQGLSGTGILYGYTF. DNA of the CDR3: TGTGCCAGCAGCGTAGCTCAAGGACTTTCCGGGACAGGAATTCTCTATGGCTACACCTTC. Full variable domain (rest looked up from reference TRBV9 and TRBJ1-2): DSGVTQTPKHLITATGQRVTLRCSPRSGDLSVYWYQQSLDQGLQFLIQYYNGEERAKGNILERFSAQQFPDLHSELNLSSLELGDSALYFCASSVAQGLSGTGILYGYTFGSGTRLTVV.

This clonotype was counted at least ten times. This CDR3 reads CASRLASLNEQFF. The CDR3 DNA follows: TGCGCCAGCAGACTAGCATCTCTCAATGAGCAGTTCTTC. V usage is TRBV5-1 and J usage is TRBJ2-1; a weak D match, TRBD2 (6 bases). Trimming pared 5 bases from V and 6 bases from J, leaving 12 bases between. This CDR3 region has 13 residues. Germline lookup yields CDR1 SGHRS and CDR2 YFSETQ.

This clonotype occurred many times. V gene TRBV11-2 combines with J gene TRBJ2-2; perhaps TRBD1 as D (5 bases). The V end lost 1 base, the J end lost 7 bases, and 10 bases lay between the germline ends. This CDR3 has 14 amino acids. Germline CDR1 reads SGHAT; CDR2 reads FQNNGV. CDR3: CASSLAQGFGELFF. DNA for the CDR3: TGTGCCAGCAGCTTAGCCCAGGGTTTCGGGGAGCTGTTTTTT.

As for this clonotype: A much larger clone sits a single nucleotide away, making a read error possible. V and J are TRBV7-9 and TRBJ1-1; D possibly corresponds to TRBD1 (5 bases). The CDR3 totals 13 residues. Germline-derived CDR1 and CDR2 are SEHNR and FQNEAQ (reference sequence). The CDR3: CASSLDMNIEAFF. DNA for the CDR3: TGTGCCAGCAGCTTGGACATGAACATTGAAGCTTTCTTT.

This clonotype was picked up many times. V gene TRBV6-4 combines with J gene TRBJ2-1; 10 bases match TRBD2. In germline, CDR1 is MRHNA, CDR2 SNTAGT. J lost 7 bases, V lost 4 bases, and 7 bases had no gene match. The CDR3 consists of 15 residues. CDR3: CASSGISGGVNEQFF. CDR3 bases: TGTGCCAGCAGTGGCATAAGCGGGGGGGTGAATGAGCAGTTCTTC.

This clonotype was picked up many times. The chain has TRBV5-5 and TRBJ2-2, with TRBD1 matching 9 bases. V was clipped by 3 bases and J by 3 bases; unmatched bases: 6. Germline assignment: CDR1 SGHKS and CDR2 YYEKEE (reference sequence). The CDR3 has 16 amino acids. This CDR3 is CASSWGQGVDTGELFF. CDR3 bases: TGTGCCAGCAGCTGGGGACAGGGTGTAGACACCGGGGAGCTGTTTTTT.

The sample holds many counts of this clonotype. This sequence joins TRBV7-9 and TRBJ2-7; 12 bases match TRBD1. J gave up 5 bases and V 3 bases, and 5 bases lay outside the gene matches. CDR3 length equals 15 residues. Germline-derived CDR1 and CDR2 are SEHNR and FQNEAQ (reference sequence). CDR3: CASSFGTGGFNEQYF. The CDR3 DNA is TGTGCCAGCAGCTTTGGGACAGGGGGCTTCAACGAGCAGTACTTC. The full variable domain, completed using reference TRBV7-9 and TRBJ2-7, is DTGVSQNPRHKITKRGQNVTFRCDPISEHNRLYWYRQTLGQGPEFLTYFQNEAQLEKSRLLSDRFSAERPKGSFSTLEIQRTEQGDSAMYLCASSFGTGGFNEQYFGPGTRLTVT.

This clonotype was picked up many times. The chain combines TRBV30 with TRBJ2-2; D possibly corresponds to TRBD1 (5 bases). V lost 5 bases and J 3 bases, leaving 13 bases between the germline ends. CDR1 is GTSNPN and CDR2 is SVGIG in the germline V gene (reference sequence). This CDR3 is built from 14 residues. DNA of the CDR3: TGTGCCTGGGTACCAGGGCTGTACACCGGGGAGCTGTTTTTT. Translation: CAWVPGLYTGELFF.

This clonotype was detected many times. The chain links TRBV20-1 to TRBJ1-2; D gene uncertain. Germline CDR1 DFQATT, CDR2 SNEGSKA (reference sequence). This CDR3 is 14 amino acids long. V was trimmed by 0 bases and J by 4 bases, leaving 12 bases between them. CDR3 sequence reads: CSARDYGESYGYTF. The CDR3, as DNA: TGCAGTGCTAGAGACTATGGGGAGTCCTATGGCTACACCTTC.

This clonotype was seen at least ten times. The rearrangement uses TRBV4-1 and TRBJ2-7; D might be TRBD1 (6 bases). Trimming took 4 bases from V and 2 from J, leaving 15 bases between them. CDR3 length: 15 residues. Looked up from germline, CDR1 is MGHRA and CDR2 is YSYEKL. The CDR3 loop is CASSLRHGQTYEQYF. The DNA for the CDR3 is TGCGCCAGCAGCCTTCGACACGGACAGACCTACGAGCAGTACTTC.

This clonotype came up many times. An end of the junction differs from the germline gene, which may be a read error. The V gene is TRBV5-1, the J gene TRBJ1-6; maybe TRBD1 (6 bases). Germline CDR1 SGHRS, CDR2 YFSETQ. CDR3 length: 15 residues. This CDR3 reads CASRLGAGENSPLHF. The CDR3 DNA reads TGCGCCAGCAGATTGGGGGCGGGAGAAAATTCACCCCTCCACTTT.

Ten or more counts support this clonotype. The gene calls are TRBV4-3 and TRBJ2-5, with TRBD2 matching 10 bases. CDR3 length: 15 amino acids. V was pared by 3 bases and J by 4 bases, with 5 bases of the junction left unmatched. CDR1 is LGHNA and CDR2 is YSLEER in the germline V gene. This CDR3 is CASSQSGGAGETQYF. The CDR3 DNA is TGCGCCAGCAGCCAGAGCGGGGGGGCAGGAGAGACCCAGTACTTC.

Concerning this clonotype itself: The junction does not match germline at one end; this may be a read error. J is TRBJ2-7 and V is TRBV2; 10 nucleotides agree with TRBD1. The CDR3 extends over 12 amino acids. Looked up from germline, CDR1 is SNHLY and CDR2 is FYNNEI. The CDR3 DNA reads TGTGTCAGCGGACAGGGGGTTGACGAGCAGTACTTC. This sequence encodes CVSGQGVDEQYF. Full variable domain (remainder filled in from reference TRBV2 and TRBJ2-7): EPEVTQTPSHQVTQMGQEVILRCVPISNHLYFYWYRQILGQKVEFLVSFYNNEISEKSEIFDDQFSVERPDGSNFTLKIRSTKLEDSAMYFCVSGQGVDEQYFGPGTRLTVT.

V is TRBV7-9 and J is TRBJ1-1; D is unclear. The V end lost 8 bases, the J end lost 1 base, and 11 bases lay between the germline ends. Germline values: CDR1 SEHNR, CDR2 FQNEAQ (reference sequence). The length of the CDR3 is 13 residues. In DNA, the CDR3 is TGTGCCAGCTGCTCAAACAGGAACACTGAAGCTTTCTTT. This translates into CASCSNRNTEAFF.

This clonotype has ten or more counts. This sequence joins TRBV20-1 and TRBJ1-6; D gene ambiguous. Trimming removed 0 bases from V and 5 bases from J, with 11 bases in between. CDR1 DFQATT and CDR2 SNEGSKA come from the germline V gene (reference sequence). This CDR3 spans 15 amino acids. DNA of the CDR3: TGCAGTGCTAGAGAGGACGTCCTCGATAATTCACCCCTCCACTTT. It yields the protein CSAREDVLDNSPLHF.

This clonotype was seen at least ten times. The CDR3 DNA reads TGTGCCAGCATACAGGACAGAGGGAATGAGCAGTTCTTC. Its translation: CASIQDRGNEQFF. The chain is built from TRBV7-9 and TRBJ2-1; maybe TRBD1 (6 bases). Trimming pared 7 bases from V and 7 bases from J, leaving 14 bases between. Per the germline V gene, CDR1 is SEHNR and CDR2 is FQNEAQ (reference sequence). The length of the CDR3 is 13 residues.

The V gene is TRBV6-4, the J gene TRBJ2-1, with 12 bases that match TRBD2. The germline CDR1 and CDR2 sequences are MRHNA and SNTAGT. The CDR3 loop spans 15 amino acids. The ends lost 0 bases at V and 6 bases at J; junction bases unmatched: 0. This chain's CDR3 is CASSDSTSGSNEQFF. For the CDR3, the DNA is TGTGCCAGCAGTGACTCGACTAGCGGGAGCAATGAGCAGTTCTTC.

This clonotype was seen at least ten times. V and J are TRBV6-5 and TRBJ2-3; 10 nucleotides line up with TRBD2. This CDR3 comprises 12 residues. Germline CDR1 is MNHEY and CDR2 is SVGAGI. V trimming: 6 bases; J trimming: 6 bases; junction bases outside the gene matches: 0. CDR3 region: CASRTSGDTQYF. In DNA, the CDR3 is TGTGCCAGCAGGACTAGCGGGGATACGCAGTATTTT.

This chain joins TRBV7-2 and TRBJ1-1; D is possibly TRBD1 (5 bases). There are 14 residues in the CDR3. Trimming removed 3 bases from V and 3 bases from J, with 11 bases in between. Germline CDR1 and CDR2: SGHTA and FQGNSA. The CDR3 DNA sequence: TGTGCCAGCAGCTTCCAGGGAGGGGACACTGAAGCTTTCTTT. This codes for CASSFQGGDTEAFF.

The rearrangement joins TRBV3-1 to TRBJ1-1, with TRBD1 matching 9 bases. CDR3 size: 16 residues. The germline CDR1 and CDR2 sequences are LGHDT and YNNKEL (reference sequence). V lost 4 bases to trimming and J lost 5 bases; unmatched junction nucleotides: 11. The CDR3 nucleotides read TGTGCCAGCAGCCCCTCGCAGGGACAGGGTTTTACTGAAGCTTTCTTT. As protein: CASSPSQGQGFTEAFF.

This clonotype was seen many times. The genes are TRBV25-1 and TRBJ2-7, with D possibly being TRBD1 (5 bases). Germline V CDR1 and CDR2: MGHDK, SYGVNS. The CDR3 extends over 17 amino acids. Trimming took 1 base from V and 3 from J, leaving 19 bases between them. The chain's CDR3 is CASSESGREGIGYEQYF. CDR3 DNA sequence: TGTGCCAGCAGTGAATCCGGCAGGGAAGGTATAGGCTACGAGCAGTACTTC.

In its sample, this clonotype was seen many times. V gene TRBV12-3 or TRBV12-4 combines with J gene TRBJ1-5, with a possible D match to TRBD1 (5 bases). CDR3 length: 15 amino acids. Between the trimmed V and J ends, which lost 7 bases and 4 bases, there was a span of 17 bases. The chain's CDR3 is CASTRGQGGNQPQHF. CDR3 DNA sequence: TGTGCCAGCACTCGTGGGCAGGGAGGAAATCAGCCCCAGCATTTT.

This clonotype has just a few counts. The V and J genes are TRBV7-2 and TRBJ1-2, with 9 bases lining up with TRBD1. J gave up 8 bases and V 5 bases, and 6 bases lay outside the gene matches. This CDR3 comprises 13 residues. CDR1 is SGHTA and CDR2 is FQGNSA in the germline V gene. Here the CDR3 reads CASSVQGARGYTF. In DNA, the CDR3 is TGTGCCAGCAGCGTACAGGGGGCGCGGGGCTACACCTTC.

Ten or more counts support this clonotype. The V and J genes are TRBV2 and TRBJ2-7; 10 nucleotides agree with TRBD1. The germline V gene encodes CDR1 SNHLY and CDR2 FYNNEI. Trimming removed 5 bases from V and 5 bases from J; junction bases left unmatched: 6. This CDR3 spans 14 amino acids. The DNA of the CDR3 is TGTGCCAGCAGTCCCGGGACAGGGGTTCACGAGCAGTACTTC. Translated: CASSPGTGVHEQYF.

This clonotype has ten or more counts. This chain joins TRBV28 and TRBJ1-1; D is possibly TRBD1 (5 bases). The germline CDR1 and CDR2 sequences are MDHEN and SYDVKM. The CDR3 is made up of 17 amino acids. The germline V and J ends were trimmed by 1 base and 1 base, with 16 bases remaining between them. The CDR3 loop reads CASSLYGTFGGNTEAFF. For the CDR3, the DNA is TGTGCCAGCAGTTTATATGGGACGTTCGGGGGGAACACTGAAGCTTTCTTT.